This T cell receptor beta chain was obtained from a study of blood T cell repertoires in COVID-19. Background on the study: The cDNA or gDNA used as material had been derived from T cells, B-cell-depleted T cells, or PBMCs.

Participants reported their clinical history, and cohort assignment relied on those reports. Assay: immunoSEQ multiplex PCR; the TCRdb copy retains only in-frame clones and omits some. The repertoire holds approximately 150,000 clones, with roughly 84% as singletons. The germline V gene has CDR1 MNHEY and CDR2 SMNVEV (reference sequence). The ends lost 5 bases at V and 1 base at J; junction bases unmatched: 10. The CDR3 length is 17 residues. V and J are TRBV27 and TRBJ2-3, with TRBD1 matching 9 bases. The source of this sequence is a man in his fifties who had recovered from COVID-19. The source material was PBMCs or T cells enriched from blood (not recorded which). The CDR3 DNA reads TGTGCCAGCAGTCTTCTACCCGACAGGGGGGGCACAGATACGCAGTATTTT. Protein product: CASSLLPDRGGTDTQYF.